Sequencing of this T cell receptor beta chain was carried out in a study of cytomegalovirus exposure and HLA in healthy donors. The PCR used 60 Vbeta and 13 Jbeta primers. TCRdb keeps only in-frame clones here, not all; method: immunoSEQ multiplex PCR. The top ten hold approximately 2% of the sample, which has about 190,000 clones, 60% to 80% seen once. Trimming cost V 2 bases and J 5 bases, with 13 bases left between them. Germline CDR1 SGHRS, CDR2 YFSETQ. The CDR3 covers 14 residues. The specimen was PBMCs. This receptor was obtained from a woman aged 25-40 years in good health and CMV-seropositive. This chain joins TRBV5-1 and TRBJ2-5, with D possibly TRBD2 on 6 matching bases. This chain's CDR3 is CASSFAGSGETQYF. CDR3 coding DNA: TGCGCCAGCAGCTTCGCGGGGAGCGGGGAGACCCAGTACTTC.